The T cell receptor (beta chain) under discussion was sequenced for a study of tissue T cells after allogeneic stem cell transplantation. Whole-study results and caveats: Blood and spleen captured only part of the tissue TCR repertoire. TCR repertoires tracked anatomic similarity, regardless of disease or transplant status.

A word on this clone: What it binds is unknown. Each gene name is a mouse one. The read ends 1 residue shy of where the CDR3 ends; the end is completed using the germline J gene.

The germline V and J ends were trimmed by 3 bases and 0 bases, with 9 bases remaining between them. This CDR3 is 15 amino acids long. Germline CDR1 FNHDT, CDR2 SITEND (reference sequence). Sequencing used immunoSEQ multiplex PCR; TCRdb keeps in-frame clones, though not all of them. Among about 21,000 clones, approximately 69% were seen once, and the ten largest hold 0.41%. V is TRBV19 and J is TRBJ2-2; the D gene is possibly TRBD1 (6 bases). The source is a female BALB/c mouse in good health. The mouse line has the MHC haplotype H2-d. The sample consisted of blood. The CDR3 sequence is CASSNRVANTGQLYF. The sequenced part of the CDR3 DNA is TGTGCCAGCAGTAACAGGGTTGCAAACACCGGGCAGCTCTAC.